This record covers a single T cell receptor (beta chain). In the same sample, other DNA sequences code for this CDR3. These data are taken from a study of shared clonotypes between healthy human individuals. TCRdb's table, derived via immunoSEQ multiplex PCR, lists solely in-frame clones and lacks some. The data show about 680,000 clones, 92% seen once. V was clipped by 2 bases and J by 2 bases, with 10 bases between them. Germline-derived CDR1 and CDR2 are MDHEN and SYDVKM. This CDR3 region has 14 residues. Naive CD8 cells comprised CD45RO-negative, CCR7-positively selected cells, excluding terminally differentiated effector memory CD45RA+ cells.

What was sequenced was naive CD8+ T cells sorted from blood. The TCR originated in a man aged 25-45 years in good health. The chain employs TRBV28 and TRBJ2-7, with D uncertain. CDR3 sequence reads: CASSLRLTPYEQYF. The CDR3 DNA is TGTGCCAGCAGTTTACGGCTAACCCCCTACGAGCAGTACTTC.